Listed here is a single TCR beta chain. These data are taken from a study of tumor-infiltrating lymphocytes in oesophageal squamous cell carcinoma. Each CDR3 protein gets one entry after TCRdb re-called the reads with MiXCR. The sample has 12,000 or so distinct CDR3 sequences, 58% seen once; the top ten hold about three fifths. Germline V gene sequence: CDR1 SGHTA, CDR2 FQGNSA. V was clipped by 6 bases and J by 0 bases, with 12 bases between them. This CDR3 has 15 amino acids. The rearrangement links TRBV7-2 to TRBJ2-1; the D gene is possibly TRBD1 (6 bases). This receptor was obtained from a female donor with esophageal squamous cell carcinoma. Specimen: blood. The CDR3 loop is CASRTRGSSYNEQFF. The DNA of the CDR3 is TGTGCCAGCAGGACAAGGGGGAGCTCCTACAATGAGCAGTTCTTC.